A selection of T cell receptor beta chains follows, all from one sample in a study of tumor-infiltrating lymphocytes in oesophageal squamous cell carcinoma. TCRdb fed the PCR reads into MiXCR, producing one record per CDR3 protein. Here the sample spans about 10,000 distinct CDR3 sequences, approximately 60% being singletons. The sequenced material came from esophageal tumor tissue. These receptors all stem from a female donor with esophageal squamous cell carcinoma. Both conserved end residues are part of each CDR3. A D gene is named only where the DNA matches it firmly. Clone size appears in some rows only: once, few, many, or a class for an expanded clone.

>-|TRBV7-6|-|TRBJ2-1
CASSLDIWGGQFF
TGTGCCAGCAGCTTAGATATTTGGGGTGGGCAGTTCTTC
>-|TRBV7-2|-|TRBJ2-1
CASSLDLGYYNEQFF
TGTGCCAGCAGCTTAGATCTTGGCTATTACAATGAGCAGTTCTTC
>-|TRBV7-9|TRBD1|TRBJ1-3
CASSRRQGESGNTIYF
TGTGCCAGCAGTAGGCGACAGGGGGAAAGTGGAAACACCATATATTTT
>-|TRBV5-6|-|TRBJ2-5
CASSRPGAIETQYF
TGTGCCAGCAGCCGTCCGGGGGCAATTGAGACCCAGTACTTC
>-|TRBV24-1|-|TRBJ2-5
CATSDLGPAGTDQETQYF
TGTGCCACCAGTGATTTGGGTCCCGCGGGGACGGACCAAGAGACCCAGTACTTC
>once|TRBV12-3/TRBV12-4|-|TRBJ1-2
CASSLPPGLRWGYTF
TGTGCCAGCAGTTTACCCCCGGGACTCCGCTGGGGCTACACCTTC
>-|TRBV7-3|TRBD2|TRBJ2-5
CASSQAGLAIRFSLVVSPHRREYF
TGTGCCAGCAGCCAAGCGGGACTAGCGATTCGCTTCTCGTTGGTGGTAAGTCCCCACCGGCGGGAGTACTTC
>-|TRBV12-3/TRBV12-4|-|TRBJ2-1
CASGNVMGDEQFF
TGTGCCAGTGGGAACGTGATGGGCGATGAGCAGTTCTTC
>once|TRBV6-2/TRBV6-3|TRBD2|TRBJ2-3
CASTSFRRGDTDTQYF
TGTGCCAGCACCTCGTTCAGGCGGGGGGACACAGATACGCAGTATTTT
>-|TRBV11-2|-|TRBJ2-1
CASSSIQMDEQFF
TGTGCCAGCAGCTCCATACAGATGGATGAGCAGTTCTTC
>-|TRBV7-9|-|TRBJ2-7
CASSPTRDKVDEQYF
TGTGCCAGCAGCCCCACCAGGGACAAGGTCGACGAGCAGTACTTC
>once|TRBV5-1|TRBD1|TRBJ1-2
CASSRAQGAGGYTF
TGCGCCAGCAGTCGGGCCCAGGGGGCGGGCGGCTACACCTTC
>-|TRBV7-2|TRBD1|TRBJ2-3
CASIRTGRSTDTQYF
TGTGCCAGCATCAGGACAGGCAGAAGCACAGATACGCAGTATTTT
>-|TRBV7-2|TRBD1|TRBJ1-2
CASSLDGTGVAYGYTF
TGTGCCAGCAGCTTAGATGGGACAGGGGTGGCCTATGGCTACACCTTC
>-|TRBV6-2/TRBV6-3|TRBD2|TRBJ2-1
CASSDWTSDGNEQFF
TGTGCCAGCAGCGATTGGACTAGTGATGGCAATGAGCAGTTCTTC
>-|TRBV24-1|-|TRBJ2-5
CATSEPLGGETQYF
TGTGCCACCAGCGAACCCCTTGGAGGAGAGACCCAGTACTTC
>few|TRBV11-2|-|TRBJ2-1
CASSLGIANEQFF
TGTGCCAGCAGCCTAGGGATAGCCAATGAGCAGTTCTTC
>few|TRBV6-1|-|TRBJ2-7
CASSADLTLGQYF
TGTGCCAGCAGCGCCGACCTTACCCTGGGGCAGTACTTC
>few|TRBV6-1|TRBD2|TRBJ2-1
CASSEEGTSHNEQFF
TGTGCCAGCAGTGAAGAGGGGACTAGCCACAATGAGCAGTTCTTC
>-|TRBV7-2|-|TRBJ2-5
CASSLVPNPAETQYF
TGTGCCAGCAGCTTAGTCCCGAATCCCGCGGAGACCCAGTACTTC
>-|TRBV7-3|TRBD2|TRBJ2-3
CASSPGASGGTQYF
TGTGCCAGCAGCCCTGGGGCTAGCGGGGGAACGCAGTATTTT
>-|TRBV10-3|TRBD2|TRBJ2-1
CAISDSLGLAGLSGNEQFF
TGTGCCATCAGTGACAGTTTGGGACTAGCGGGTCTATCGGGAAATGAGCAGTTCTTC
>few|TRBV7-2|-|TRBJ1-4
CASSLSGVVEKLFF
TGTGCCAGCAGCTTGTCGGGGGTTGTTGAAAAACTGTTTTTT
>-|TRBV7-2|-|TRBJ2-3
CASSLNGNTDTQYF
TGTGCCAGCAGCTTAAATGGGAACACAGATACGCAGTATTTT
>-|TRBV6-5|TRBD2|TRBJ2-1
CASTLAGNYNEQFF
TGTGCCAGCACACTAGCGGGAAACTACAATGAGCAGTTCTTC
>few|TRBV7-8|-|TRBJ2-3
CASRPDTSTTDTQYF
TGTGCCAGCAGGCCGGACACTTCTACCACAGATACGCAGTATTTT
>-|TRBV7-3|-|TRBJ2-6
CASSPKGRLDGANVLTF
TGTGCCAGCAGCCCAAAGGGGCGGTTAGACGGGGCCAACGTCCTGACTTTC
>-|TRBV7-2|TRBD1|TRBJ2-3
CASSTTGVTDTQYF
TGTGCCAGCAGCACGACAGGGGTGACAGATACGCAGTATTTT
>-|TRBV11-2|-|TRBJ1-2
CASSLDRQPAYGYTF
TGTGCCAGCAGCTTAGATCGACAGCCAGCCTATGGCTACACCTTC
>-|TRBV10-1|TRBD2|TRBJ2-3
CASSAIGGKDTQYF
TGCGCCAGCAGTGCCATCGGGGGGAAGGATACGCAGTATTTT
>-|TRBV6-5|TRBD1|TRBJ2-1
CASSTPTGTGGYEQFF
TGTGCCAGCAGCACCCCAACCGGGACAGGGGGCTACGAGCAGTTCTTC
>-|TRBV7-2|TRBD1|TRBJ2-1
CASSSNRGWEQFF
TGTGCCAGCAGCTCTAACAGGGGCTGGGAGCAGTTCTTC
>few|TRBV12-3/TRBV12-4|-|TRBJ1-5
CASSLATGPQGSQPQHF
TGTGCCAGCAGTTTAGCCACTGGGCCTCAAGGTAGTCAGCCCCAGCATTTT
>-|TRBV10-2|-|TRBJ2-7
CASRVGSSYEQYF
TGCGCCAGCAGGGTGGGGAGCTCCTACGAGCAGTACTTC
>medium-sized|TRBV7-2|TRBD2|TRBJ2-7
CASTLAAGANEQYF
TGTGCCAGCACCTTAGCGGCGGGAGCGAACGAGCAGTACTTC
>-|TRBV10-3|TRBD2|TRBJ2-3
CAISALAGSTDTQYF
TGTGCCATCAGTGCGCTAGCGGGTAGCACAGATACGCAGTATTTT
>-|TRBV7-2|-|TRBJ2-1
CASTRNSYSYNEQFF
TGTGCCAGCACTCGTAATTCGTACTCCTACAATGAGCAGTTCTTC
>once|TRBV7-2|-|TRBJ2-1
CASSQTRDEQFF
TGTGCCAGCAGCCAAACTAGGGATGAGCAGTTCTTC
>-|TRBV6-7|-|TRBJ1-1
CASSSGGSSYNEQFF
TGTGCCAGCAGTTCGGGAGGGAGCTCCTACAATGAGCAGTTCTTT
>-|TRBV5-1|TRBD1|TRBJ2-5
CAITRTGWAQYF
TGCGCCATAACCCGGACAGGGTGGGCCCAGTACTTC
>-|TRBV7-2|TRBD1|TRBJ2-2
CASSRGQGAGELFF
TGTGCCAGCAGCCGCGGACAGGGCGCCGGGGAGCTGTTTTTT
>-|TRBV11-2|-|TRBJ2-1
CASSLVGSIGGEQFF
TGTGCCAGCAGCTTAGTTGGGTCAATTGGGGGTGAGCAGTTCTTC
>-|TRBV7-3|TRBD2|TRBJ2-3
CASSLTGTITDTQYF
TGTGCCAGCAGCTTAACCGGGACTATCACAGATACGCAGTATTTT
>-|TRBV15|TRBD2|TRBJ2-5
CATSREGTSGQETQYF
TGTGCCACCAGCAGAGAGGGGACTAGCGGACAAGAGACCCAGTACTTC
>-|TRBV12-3/TRBV12-4|TRBD1|TRBJ2-1
CASSPDRMLHNEQFF
TGTGCCAGCAGTCCGGACAGGATGCTTCACAATGAGCAGTTCTTC
>-|TRBV6-8|TRBD1|TRBJ1-2
CASGVQQGASQGYTF
TGTGCCAGCGGAGTTCAACAGGGGGCGAGTCAAGGCTACACCTTC
>-|TRBV7-6|-|TRBJ2-5
CASNEGVQETQYF
TGTGCCAGCAACGAGGGGGTCCAAGAGACCCAGTACTTC
>-|TRBV11-1|-|TRBJ2-1
CASRPNSGYNEQFF
TGTGCCAGCAGGCCCAATAGCGGTTACAATGAGCAGTTCTTC
>once|TRBV4-2|-|TRBJ2-1
CASSPRRIDSEQFF
TGTGCCAGCAGCCCCCGGCGCATTGACAGTGAGCAGTTCTTC